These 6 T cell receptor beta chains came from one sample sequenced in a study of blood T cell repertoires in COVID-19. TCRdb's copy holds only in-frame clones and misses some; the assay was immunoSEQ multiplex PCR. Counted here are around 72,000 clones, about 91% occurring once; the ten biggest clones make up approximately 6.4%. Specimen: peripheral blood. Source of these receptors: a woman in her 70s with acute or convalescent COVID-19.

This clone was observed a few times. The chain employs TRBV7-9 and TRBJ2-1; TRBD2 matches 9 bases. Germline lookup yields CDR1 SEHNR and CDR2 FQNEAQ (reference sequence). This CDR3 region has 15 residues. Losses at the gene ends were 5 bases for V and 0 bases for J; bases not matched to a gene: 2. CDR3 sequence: CASSGTSSSYNEQFF. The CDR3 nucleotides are TGTGCCAGCAGCGGGACTAGCAGCTCCTACAATGAGCAGTTCTTC.

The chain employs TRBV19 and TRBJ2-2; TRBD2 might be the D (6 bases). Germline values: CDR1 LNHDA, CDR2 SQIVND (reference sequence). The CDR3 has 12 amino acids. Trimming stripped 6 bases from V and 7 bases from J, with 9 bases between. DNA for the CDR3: TGTGCCAGTAGACCCGGGAGCGGGGAGCTGTTTTTT. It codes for CASRPGSGELFF.

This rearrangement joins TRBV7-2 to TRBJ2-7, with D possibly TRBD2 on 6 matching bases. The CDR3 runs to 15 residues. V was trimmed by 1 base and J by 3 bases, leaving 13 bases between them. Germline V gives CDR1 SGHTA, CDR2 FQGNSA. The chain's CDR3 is CASSLVDGGNYEQYF. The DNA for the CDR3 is TGTGCCAGCAGCTTAGTTGACGGCGGGAACTACGAGCAGTACTTC.

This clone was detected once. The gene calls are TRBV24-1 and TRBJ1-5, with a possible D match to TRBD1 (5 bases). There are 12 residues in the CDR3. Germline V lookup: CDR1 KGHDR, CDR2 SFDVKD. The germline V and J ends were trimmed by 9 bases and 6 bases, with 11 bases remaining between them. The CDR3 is CATGGGGQPQHF. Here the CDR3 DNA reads TGTGCCACCGGGGGGGGAGGTCAGCCCCAGCATTTT.

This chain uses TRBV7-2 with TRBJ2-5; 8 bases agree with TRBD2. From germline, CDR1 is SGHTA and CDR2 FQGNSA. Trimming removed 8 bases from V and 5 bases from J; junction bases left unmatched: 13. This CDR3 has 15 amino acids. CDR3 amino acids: CASHSRAGAKETQYF. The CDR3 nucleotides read TGTGCCAGCCACTCAAGAGCGGGGGCCAAGGAGACCCAGTACTTC.

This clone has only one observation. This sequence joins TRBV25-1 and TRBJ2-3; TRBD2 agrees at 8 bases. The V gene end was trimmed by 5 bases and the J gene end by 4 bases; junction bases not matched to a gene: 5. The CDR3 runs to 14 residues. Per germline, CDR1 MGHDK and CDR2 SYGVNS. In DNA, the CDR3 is TGTGCCAGCAGTCTCCCGGGGGGGTCAGATACGCAGTATTTT. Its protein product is CASSLPGGSDTQYF.